These T cell receptor beta chains were read from a single sample in a study of T cells in Graves' hyperthyroidism and ophthalmopathy. TCRdb redid the calling of the multiplex PCR reads with MiXCR, one entry per CDR3 protein. The repertoire holds some 600,000 distinct CDR3 sequences, 11% to 15% seen once, with 5% to 7% in the top ten. Source material: blood. The receptors come from a woman between 25 and 40 years old with Graves' hyperthyroidism that later progressed to Graves' ophthalmopathy. The CDR3 runs from the conserved cysteine through the conserved F or W. The order of the fields is V gene, D gene, J gene, clone size, CDR3 DNA, CDR3 protein. A D gene is named only where the DNA matches it firmly. Part of the rows lack a size; the others show once, few, many or a class for expanded clones.

TRBV30,TRBD1,TRBJ1-1,many,TGTGCCTGGAGCGCCCGGACAGGGGTGAACACTGAAGCTTTCTTT,CAWSARTGVNTEAFF
TRBV6-2/TRBV6-3,NA,TRBJ2-6,NA,TGTGCCAGCACCAACCCTGGGGCCAACGTCCTGACTTTC,CASTNPGANVLTF
TRBV30,TRBD1,TRBJ1-2,few,TGTGCCTGGGAAATACAGGGGAAGGGCTACACCTTC,CAWEIQGKGYTF
TRBV6-5,NA,TRBJ1-6,NA,TGTGCCAGCAGTTATCAGGGACCTAATTCACCCCTCCACTTT,CASSYQGPNSPLHF
TRBV18,NA,TRBJ2-1,many,TGTGCCAGCTCACCACTTGGAGGGGGCGGCGGGGGTGAGCAGTTCTTC,CASSPLGGGGGGEQFF
TRBV3-1,NA,TRBJ2-3,many,TGTGCCAGCAGCCAAGCTACGGCAGATACGCAGTATTTT,CASSQATADTQYF
TRBV6-2/TRBV6-3,NA,TRBJ1-2,many,TGTGCCAGCAGTTACACGGACTATGGCTACACCTTC,CASSYTDYGYTF
TRBV7-3,NA,TRBJ2-1,many,TGTGCCAGCAGCCCCCTGGCGGCCGCCTACAATGAGCAGTTCTTC,CASSPLAAAYNEQFF
TRBV2,TRBD1,TRBJ2-7,many,TGTGCCAGCAGTGGGACAGGGGGCGAGCAGTACTTC,CASSGTGGEQYF
TRBV6-2/TRBV6-3,NA,TRBJ2-1,many,TGTGCCAGCAGTAGCAGGGGCTACAATGAGCAGTTCTTC,CASSSRGYNEQFF
TRBV10-3,TRBD1,TRBJ2-1,NA,TGTGCCATCAGTGAGTCGAAGGGACAGGGGGCGTCTGAGCAGTTCTTC,CAISESKGQGASEQFF
TRBV3-1,TRBD2,TRBJ2-3,NA,TGTGCCAGCAGCCGCCTGGGACTAGCGGGAGGCACAGATACGCAGTATTTT,CASSRLGLAGGTDTQYF
TRBV6-1,NA,TRBJ2-3,NA,TGTGCCACCTCGGGCGTTTCGGGACAAATAAATACAGATACGCAGTATTTT,CATSGVSGQINTDTQYF
TRBV6-1,NA,TRBJ1-1,many,TGTGCCACCCTGCTGGGGTCCACTGAAGCTTTCTTT,CATLLGSTEAFF